Listed below are T cell receptor beta chains from one sample, sequenced in a study of CD8 T cells in Susac syndrome. TCRdb reprocessed the immunoSEQ multiplex PCR reads with MiXCR, giving one entry per CDR3 protein. In the table there are 150,000 to 200,000 distinct CDR3 sequences, 85% to 95% of which are singletons. Sequenced: CD8+ T cells from PBMCs. These receptors came from a human donor with Susac syndrome. Each CDR3 is given with its conserved first and last residue. Fields, in order: V gene, J gene, clone size, D gene, CDR3 protein, CDR3 DNA. The D gene is left open where the match is weak. The listing skips clone size in some rows; elsewhere it reads once, few, many or a size class.

TRBV20-1	TRBJ2-5	-	-	CSAEEGGQETQYF	TGCAGTGCCGAGGAAGGGGGGCAAGAGACCCAGTACTTC
TRBV20-1	TRBJ2-7	-	TRBD1	CSARGQGNYEQYF	TGCAGTGCTCGAGGACAGGGTAACTACGAGCAGTACTTC
TRBV4-1	TRBJ2-1	-	TRBD2	CASCQLAGGRNEQFF	TGCGCCAGCTGCCAACTAGCGGGAGGGCGGAATGAGCAGTTCTTC
TRBV5-6	TRBJ2-3	-	-	CASSFYHWSSTDTQYF	TGTGCCAGCAGCTTCTATCACTGGTCCAGCACAGATACGCAGTATTTT
TRBV4-1	TRBJ1-6	once	-	CASSQASLSSYNSPLHF	TGCGCCAGCAGCCAAGCTTCGCTGAGCTCCTATAATTCACCCCTCCACTTT
TRBV19	TRBJ1-1	-	-	CASAPGENTEAFF	TGTGCCAGTGCGCCCGGGGAAAACACTGAAGCTTTCTTT
TRBV7-9	TRBJ2-1	-	TRBD1	CASSQGTVQYNEQFF	TGTGCCAGCAGCCAAGGGACAGTTCAATACAATGAGCAGTTCTTC
TRBV6-2/TRBV6-3	TRBJ2-1	-	TRBD1	CASSYPLAGQGYNEQFF	TGTGCCAGCAGCTACCCTCTTGCGGGACAGGGGTACAATGAGCAGTTCTTC
TRBV19	TRBJ2-6	-	TRBD1	CASSMPSGTGGGGANVLTF	TGTGCCAGTAGTATGCCCTCCGGGACAGGGGGCGGTGGGGCCAACGTCCTGACTTTC
TRBV13	TRBJ2-1	-	TRBD2	CASSSLGLAAPNEQFF	TGTGCCAGCAGCTCCCTGGGACTAGCGGCTCCCAATGAGCAGTTCTTC
TRBV12-3/TRBV12-4	TRBJ1-4	-	-	CASSPGVNNEKLFF	TGTGCCAGCAGTCCAGGGGTAAATAATGAAAAACTGTTTTTT
TRBV12-3/TRBV12-4	TRBJ1-1	-	TRBD1	CASRPGTGGTEAFF	TGTGCCAGCAGACCCGGGACAGGGGGCACTGAAGCTTTCTTT
TRBV20-1	TRBJ1-1	-	-	CSARDSGIPVNTEAFF	TGCAGTGCTAGAGATAGCGGCATCCCGGTGAACACTGAAGCTTTCTTT
TRBV6-5	TRBJ2-3	-	-	CASSYTGADTQYF	TGTGCCAGCAGTTACACAGGTGCAGATACGCAGTATTTT
TRBV10-3	TRBJ2-5	once	-	CAISEGLGGAGTQYF	TGTGCCATCAGTGAAGGACTGGGGGGAGCGGGGACCCAGTACTTC
TRBV29-1	TRBJ1-2	-	-	CSVEGYRETYGYTF	TGCAGCGTTGAAGGGTACAGGGAGACCTATGGCTACACCTTC
TRBV27	TRBJ2-7	-	-	CASSLGQLYEQYF	TGTGCCAGCAGTTTAGGGCAGTTATACGAGCAGTACTTC
TRBV24-1	TRBJ2-3	-	TRBD1	CATSVGQGFSDTQYF	TGTGCCACCAGTGTAGGACAGGGGTTCTCGGATACGCAGTATTTT
TRBV6-6	TRBJ2-5	-	-	CASRSRGGYQETQYF	TGTGCCAGCAGGTCACGAGGGGGGTACCAAGAGACCCAGTACTTC
TRBV11-2	TRBJ2-1	-	-	CASSFFRQPNNEQFF	TGTGCCAGCAGCTTTTTTCGACAGCCAAACAATGAGCAGTTCTTC
TRBV11-2	TRBJ2-7	-	-	CASSLSSPGQGSYEQYF	TGTGCCAGCAGCCTCTCCTCCCCGGGACAAGGATCCTACGAGCAGTACTTC
TRBV6-5	TRBJ1-6	-	TRBD1	CASSYGTGVGNSPLHF	TGTGCCAGCAGTTACGGGACAGGGGTTGGTAATTCACCCCTCCACTTT
TRBV25-1	TRBJ1-2	-	TRBD1	CASSGSGQIYGYTF	TGTGCCAGCAGTGGGTCGGGACAGATATATGGCTACACCTTC